Following are 8 T cell receptor beta chains from one sample sequenced in a study of shared clonotypes between healthy human individuals. Libraries were prepared by immunoSEQ multiplex PCR; TCRdb keeps only in-frame clonotypes and omits some of them. Of approximately 470,000 clones in the sample, 81% are singletons; the top ten hold roughly 13%. Sequenced sample: PBMCs. These receptors were obtained from a woman between 40 and 55 years old in good health. Some clones in this sample may be carry-over from other donors' samples.

Comment on this clone: It differs at one base from a far larger clone, so likely a read error. The gene calls are TRBV6-1 and TRBJ2-2; 12 positions agree with TRBD2. Germline-derived CDR1 and CDR2 are MNHNS and SASEGT. The CDR3 loop spans 14 amino acids. The CDR3 sequence is CATRLAGDTGELLF. DNA for the CDR3: TGTGCCACCAGACTAGCGGGAGACACCGGGGAGCTGCTTTTT.

This clone was detected ten times or more. V and J are TRBV7-3 and TRBJ2-5; 7 bases are shared with TRBD1. With the DNA end fitting TRBJ2-7 better, the J assignment may be wrong. The germline CDR1 and CDR2 sequences are SGHTA and FQGTGA. The CDR3 runs 14 residues. CDR3 protein: CASSETGNDYEQYF. CDR3 coding DNA: TGTGCCAGCAGCGAGACAGGGAATGATTACGAGCAGTACTTC.

In DNA, the CDR3 is TGTGCCAGCACTGCGCTAGGTGTTGCAGATACGCAGTATTTT. This gives the protein CASTALGVADTQYF. This chain joins TRBV6-5 and TRBJ2-3; D is uncertain. CDR3 length: 14 residues. The germline V gene has CDR1 MNHEY and CDR2 SVGAGI. V was clipped by 7 bases and J by 4 bases, with 15 bases between them.

The table lists this clone with many counts. Distinct nucleotide sequences in the sample also encode this CDR3. This chain connects TRBV28 to TRBJ2-7; TRBD2 matches at 13 bases. Per germline, CDR1 MDHEN and CDR2 SYDVKM. The CDR3 runs to 15 residues. The V gene end was trimmed by 5 bases and the J gene end by 5 bases; junction bases not matched to a gene: 6. CDR3 sequence reads: CASSKLAGGRNEQYF. CDR3 DNA: TGTGCCAGCAGTAAACTAGCGGGAGGGCGTAACGAGCAGTACTTC.

This clone was observed once. With only one base between it and a far larger clone, this is likely a read error. The CDR3 DNA reads TGTGCCAGCAGCGCTATGGGACAAGCGTTAGAGACCCAGTACTTC. Protein: CASSAMGQALETQYF. V usage is TRBV14 and J usage is TRBJ2-5; TRBD1 might be the D (6 bases). V shed 5 bases and J shed 4 bases, with 17 bases lying between them. The germline V gene encodes CDR1 SGHDN and CDR2 FVKESK. The CDR3 is 15 residues long.

This chain connects TRBV15 to TRBJ2-1, with 9 positions matching TRBD2. The CDR3 spans 17 residues. Trimming at V came to 5 bases and at J to 1 base, leaving 9 bases not matched to a gene. Germline CDR1 LNHNV, CDR2 YYDKDF (reference sequence). CDR3 nucleotides: TGTGCCACCAGCGAGACTAGCGGTAGGAAGTCCTACAATGAGCAGTTCTTC. The encoded protein is CATSETSGRKSYNEQFF.

Points on this clone: This specimen includes other DNA sequences encoding the same CDR3. V gene TRBV18 combines with J gene TRBJ2-2; D gene ambiguous. Trimming cost V 3 bases and J 2 bases, with 4 bases left between them. The germline V gene encodes CDR1 KGHSH and CDR2 LQKENI. The CDR3 loop spans 13 amino acids. The CDR3 DNA reads TGTGCCAGCTCACCTCTAAACACCGGGGAGCTGTTTTTT. It encodes CASSPLNTGELFF.

This clone was detected a few times. J is TRBJ1-2 and V is TRBV7-6, with 7 bases aligning to TRBD1. Per the germline V gene, CDR1 is SGHVS and CDR2 is FNYEAQ. V dropped 4 bases and J dropped 8; count of bases not matched to a gene: 10. The CDR3 extends over 14 amino acids. This CDR3 is CASSWRDREGGYTF. The CDR3 DNA is TGTGCCAGCAGCTGGAGGGACAGAGAGGGGGGCTACACCTTC.